This paragraph covers one T cell receptor (beta chain) sequence. The antigen is undetermined. The sample is drawn from a study of shared clonotypes between healthy human individuals. Study-wide context: Per donor, CD8 memory used one plate, CD8 naive used two, CD4 memory used three and CD4 naive used three.

Findings and caveats of the study: Across several donors, naive CD4 shared roughly 5%, naive CD8 3% to 3.5%, memory CD4 2% to 2.5%, memory CD8 0.4% to 0.5%. Memory subsets generally showed lower estimated richness than naive subsets.

Sorted-subset replicate PCR reactions were performed with 150 to 200 ng DNA, corresponding to some 32,000 T cell genomes. Data came from immunoSEQ multiplex PCR; TCRdb stores just in-frame clones and leaves some out. The repertoire has more than 550,000 clones, about 90% of them found once; the top ten carry more than 30%. Specimen: memory CD8+ T cells from PBMCs. Subset defined: CD45RO+ cells pooled with CCR7-negative TemRA cells. The receptor's source is a man younger than 35 in good health. Some clones in this sample may be carry-over from other donors' samples.

The CDR3 protein is CASSLRGRNTEAFF. CDR3 sequence (DNA): TGTGCCAGTAGTCTCCGGGGGAGGAACACTGAAGCTTTCTTT. This rearrangement joins TRBV19 to TRBJ1-1, with D perhaps matching TRBD1 (5 bases). CDR1 LNHDA and CDR2 SQIVND come from the germline V gene (reference sequence). CDR3 length: 14 residues. Trimming cost V 5 bases and J 1 base, with 11 bases left between them.